The sequence of this T cell receptor beta chain was determined in a study of blood T cell repertoires in COVID-19. At the level of the study: T cells, B-cell-depleted T cells, or PBMCs provided the cDNA or gDNA that served as material.

CDR3 length equals 17 residues. V was cut by 5 bases and J by 3 bases, with 19 bases left in between. Germline CDR1 is MNHNY and CDR2 is SVGAGI (reference sequence). Generated by immunoSEQ multiplex PCR, the TCRdb table keeps only in-frame clones and is missing some. This table has approximately 270,000 clones, around 85% appearing once. The rearrangement links TRBV6-6 to TRBJ2-2; possibly TRBD2 for D (6 bases). The receptor comes from a woman in her 70s with acute or convalescent COVID-19. The sample was peripheral blood. CDR3 DNA: TGTGCCAGCAGTCCCCGGGGGAGAAGCGGGTACACCGGGGAGCTGTTTTTT. Protein: CASSPRGRSGYTGELFF.